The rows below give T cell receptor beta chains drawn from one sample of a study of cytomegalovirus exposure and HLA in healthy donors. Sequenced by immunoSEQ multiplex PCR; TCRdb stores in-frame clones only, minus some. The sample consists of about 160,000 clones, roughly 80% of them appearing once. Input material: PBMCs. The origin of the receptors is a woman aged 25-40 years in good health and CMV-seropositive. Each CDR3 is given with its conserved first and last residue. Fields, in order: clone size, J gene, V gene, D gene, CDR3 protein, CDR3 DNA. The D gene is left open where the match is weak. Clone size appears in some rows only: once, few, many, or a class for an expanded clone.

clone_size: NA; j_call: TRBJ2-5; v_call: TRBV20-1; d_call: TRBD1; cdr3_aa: CSARQGETQYF; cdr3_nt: TGCAGTGCCCGACAGGGGGAGACCCAGTACTTC
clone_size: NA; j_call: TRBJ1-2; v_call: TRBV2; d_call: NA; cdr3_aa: CASSRGGSIYGYTF; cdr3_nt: TGTGCCAGCAGTAGGGGAGGGAGCATCTATGGCTACACCTTC
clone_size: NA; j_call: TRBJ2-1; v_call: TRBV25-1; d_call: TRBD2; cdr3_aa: CASSDLGTSPYNEQFF; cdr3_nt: TGTGCCAGCAGTGATCTGGGGACTAGCCCCTACAATGAGCAGTTCTTC
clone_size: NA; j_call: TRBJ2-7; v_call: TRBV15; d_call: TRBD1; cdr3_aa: CATSRRAGGGRSYEQYF; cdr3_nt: TGTGCCACCAGCAGGAGAGCAGGGGGTGGAAGATCCTACGAGCAGTACTTC
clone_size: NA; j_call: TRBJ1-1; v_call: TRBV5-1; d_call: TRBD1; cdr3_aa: CASSLTGGLGTEAFF; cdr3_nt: TGCGCCAGCAGCCTGACAGGGGGCCTGGGCACTGAAGCTTTCTTT
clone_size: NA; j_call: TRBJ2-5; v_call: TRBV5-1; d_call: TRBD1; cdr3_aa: CASSLGQGAETQYF; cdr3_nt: TGCGCCAGCAGCTTGGGACAGGGGGCGGAGACCCAGTACTTC
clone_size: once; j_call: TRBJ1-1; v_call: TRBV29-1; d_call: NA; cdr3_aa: CSVVRRPEAFF; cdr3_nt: TGCAGCGTTGTCCGCAGGCCTGAAGCTTTCTTT
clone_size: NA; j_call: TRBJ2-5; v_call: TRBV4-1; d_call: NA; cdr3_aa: CASSPRDFQETQYF; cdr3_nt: TGCGCCAGCAGCCCCCGGGACTTCCAAGAGACCCAGTACTTC
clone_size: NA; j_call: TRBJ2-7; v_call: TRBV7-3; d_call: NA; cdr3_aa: CASSLRGSGVYEQYF; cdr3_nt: TGTGCCAGCAGCTTACGCGGGTCCGGGGTCTACGAGCAGTACTTC
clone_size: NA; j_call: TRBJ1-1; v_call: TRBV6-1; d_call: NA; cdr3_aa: CASSSLGAGETEAFF; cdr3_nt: TGTGCCAGCAGCTCCCTTGGGGCAGGGGAGACTGAAGCTTTCTTT
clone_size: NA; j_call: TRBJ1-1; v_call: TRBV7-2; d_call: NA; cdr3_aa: CASSTRAGVTEAFF; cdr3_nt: TGTGCCAGCAGCACGAGGGCAGGGGTGACTGAAGCTTTCTTT
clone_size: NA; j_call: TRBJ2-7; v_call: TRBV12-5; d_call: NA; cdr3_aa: CASGYRVDEQYF; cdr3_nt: TGTGCTAGTGGTTACAGGGTAGACGAGCAGTACTTC
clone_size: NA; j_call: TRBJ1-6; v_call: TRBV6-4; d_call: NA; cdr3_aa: CASRSGSNSPLHF; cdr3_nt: TGTGCCAGCAGGTCAGGAAGTAATTCACCCCTCCACTTT
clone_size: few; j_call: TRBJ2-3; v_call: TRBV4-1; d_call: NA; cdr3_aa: CASSPGHLQATDTQYF; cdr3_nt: TGCGCCAGCAGCCCCGGACACCTCCAAGCCACAGATACGCAGTATTTT
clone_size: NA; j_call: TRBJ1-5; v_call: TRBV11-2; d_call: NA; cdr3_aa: CASSLDGLRQPQHF; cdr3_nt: TGTGCCAGCAGCTTAGATGGTCTTCGGCAGCCCCAGCATTTT
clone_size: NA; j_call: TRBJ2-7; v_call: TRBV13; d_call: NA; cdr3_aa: CASSLSYEQYF; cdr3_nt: TGTGCCAGCAGTCTCTCCTACGAGCAGTACTTC
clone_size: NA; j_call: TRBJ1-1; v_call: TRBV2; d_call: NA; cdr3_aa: CASSETGEAFF; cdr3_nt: TGTGCCAGCAGTGAAACAGGTGAAGCTTTCTTT
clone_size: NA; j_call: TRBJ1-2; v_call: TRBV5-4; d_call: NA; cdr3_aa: CASTEGQSLNYGYTF; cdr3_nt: TGTGCCAGCACCGAAGGACAGAGCCTTAACTATGGCTACACCTTC
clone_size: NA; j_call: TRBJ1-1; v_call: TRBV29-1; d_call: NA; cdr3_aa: CSVEDNAGTEAFF; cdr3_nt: TGCAGCGTTGAAGATAACGCGGGCACTGAAGCTTTCTTT
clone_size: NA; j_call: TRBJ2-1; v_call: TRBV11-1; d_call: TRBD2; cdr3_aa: CASSPLAGGGYNEQFF; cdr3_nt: TGTGCCAGCAGCCCCCTAGCGGGGGGAGGCTACAATGAGCAGTTCTTC
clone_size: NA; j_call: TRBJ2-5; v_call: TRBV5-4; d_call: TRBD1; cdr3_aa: CASRHRGEETQYF; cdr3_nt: TGTGCCAGCAGGCACAGGGGAGAGGAGACCCAGTACTTC
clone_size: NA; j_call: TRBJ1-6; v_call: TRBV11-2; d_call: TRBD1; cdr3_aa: CASSPSYRGKGNSPLHF; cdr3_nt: TGTGCCAGCAGCCCATCCTACAGGGGGAAAGGGAATTCACCCCTCCACTTT
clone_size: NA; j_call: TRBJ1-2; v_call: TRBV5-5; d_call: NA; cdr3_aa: CASSPQGTNYGYTF; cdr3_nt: TGTGCCAGCAGCCCACAGGGTACTAACTATGGCTACACCTTC
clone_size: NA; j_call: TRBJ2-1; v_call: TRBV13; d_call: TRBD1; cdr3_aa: CASSFGQGASYNEQFF; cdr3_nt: TGTGCCAGCAGCTTTGGGCAGGGGGCTTCCTACAATGAGCAGTTCTTC
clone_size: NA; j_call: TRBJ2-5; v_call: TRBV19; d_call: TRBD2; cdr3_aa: CASSTRAGGQETQYF; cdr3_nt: TGTGCCAGTAGTACCCGGGCGGGGGGCCAAGAGACCCAGTACTTC
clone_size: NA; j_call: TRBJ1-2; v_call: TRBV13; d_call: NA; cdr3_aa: CASSQMGHLDNYGYTF; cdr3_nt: TGTGCCAGCAGCCAAATGGGACACCTAGACAACTATGGCTACACCTTC